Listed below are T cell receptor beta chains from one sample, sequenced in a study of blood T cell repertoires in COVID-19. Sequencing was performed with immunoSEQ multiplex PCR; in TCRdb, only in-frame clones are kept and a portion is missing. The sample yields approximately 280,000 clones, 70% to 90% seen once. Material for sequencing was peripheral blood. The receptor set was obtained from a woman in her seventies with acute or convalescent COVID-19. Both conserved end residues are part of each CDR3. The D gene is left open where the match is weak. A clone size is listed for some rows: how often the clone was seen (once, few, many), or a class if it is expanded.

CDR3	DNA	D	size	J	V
CASSIGVLGRGRTEAFF	TGTGCCAGTAGTATAGGGGTATTGGGCAGGGGTCGAACTGAAGCTTTCTTT	-	once	TRBJ1-1	TRBV19
CAWAWTSGASSTDTQYF	TGTGCCTGGGCCTGGACTAGCGGGGCGTCTAGCACAGATACGCAGTATTTT	TRBD2	-	TRBJ2-3	TRBV30
CAWGQGAEGNTIYF	TGTGCCTGGGGCCAAGGGGCGGAAGGAAACACCATATATTTT	-	-	TRBJ1-3	TRBV30
CSASASGGRADTQYF	TGCAGTGCTAGTGCTAGCGGGGGGCGGGCAGATACGCAGTATTTT	TRBD2	-	TRBJ2-3	TRBV20-1
CASSSTTASAYGYTF	TGTGCCAGCAGTTCAACGACAGCTTCTGCCTATGGCTACACCTTC	-	-	TRBJ1-2	TRBV27
CASSQETLLAGGQETQYF	TGTGCCAGCAGCCAAGAAACGCTTCTAGCGGGGGGGCAAGAGACCCAGTACTTC	TRBD2	-	TRBJ2-5	TRBV3-1/TRBV3-2
CASSRSGLGTGELFF	TGTGCCAGCAGCCGCTCGGGACTGGGGACCGGGGAGCTGTTTTTT	-	-	TRBJ2-2	TRBV3-1/TRBV3-2
CASQGRADTQYF	TGTGCCAGCCAGGGTCGCGCAGATACGCAGTATTTT	-	-	TRBJ2-3	TRBV2
CASSLRLQETQYF	TGTGCCAGCAGCCTGCGGCTTCAAGAGACCCAGTACTTC	-	once	TRBJ2-5	TRBV7-2
CASSSDRGLEAFF	TGTGCCAGCAGTTCGGACAGGGGACTCGAAGCTTTCTTT	TRBD1	-	TRBJ1-1	TRBV6-5
CASRVGTGGQNTEAFF	TGCGCCAGCAGGGTGGGGACAGGGGGGCAGAACACTGAAGCTTTCTTT	TRBD1	-	TRBJ1-1	TRBV5-1
CAWSAGMNTQYF	TGTGCCTGGAGTGCGGGGATGAATACGCAGTATTTT	-	-	TRBJ2-3	TRBV30
CASRRVSSYEQYF	TGTGCCAGCAGGAGGGTGAGCTCCTACGAGCAGTACTTC	-	-	TRBJ2-7	TRBV28
CASSLQGAQGNEQFF	TGTGCCAGCAGTCTTCAGGGGGCTCAGGGCAATGAGCAGTTCTTC	TRBD1	-	TRBJ2-1	TRBV6-5
CASSRREGTSTDTQYF	TGTGCCAGCAGCCGCAGAGAGGGGACAAGCACAGATACGCAGTATTTT	-	-	TRBJ2-3	TRBV11-2
CASSPWGGANTEAFF	TGCGCCAGCAGCCCCTGGGGGGGGGCGAACACTGAAGCTTTCTTT	-	-	TRBJ1-1	TRBV5-1
CAISSTGNQPQHF	TGTGCCATCAGCTCGACAGGGAATCAGCCCCAGCATTTT	TRBD1	-	TRBJ1-5	TRBV10-3
CASSHRGGGGTEAFF	TGTGCCAGCAGCCATCGTGGCGGCGGGGGCACTGAAGCTTTCTTT	-	-	TRBJ1-1	TRBV3-1/TRBV3-2
CASSQASGGVYNEQFF	TGTGCCAGCAGCCAAGCTAGCGGGGGGGTCTACAATGAGCAGTTCTTC	TRBD2	-	TRBJ2-1	TRBV3-1/TRBV3-2
CASSAGAGTGGEETQYF	TGTGCCAGCAGCGCGGGTGCCGGGACAGGGGGTGAAGAGACCCAGTACTTC	TRBD1	few	TRBJ2-5	TRBV9
CASSQVWTGGQETQYF	TGTGCCAGCAGCCAAGTCTGGACAGGGGGTCAAGAGACCCAGTACTTC	TRBD1	-	TRBJ2-5	TRBV3-1/TRBV3-2
CASSFRGLGAKNIQYF	TGTGCCAGCAGTTTTAGGGGGCTGGGAGCCAAAAACATTCAGTACTTC	TRBD1	-	TRBJ2-4	TRBV28
CASSTPRGWEQFF	TGTGCCAGCAGCACCCCTCGGGGGTGGGAGCAGTTCTTC	-	-	TRBJ2-1	TRBV6-5
CASSDRGGNTEAFF	TGTGCCAGCAGCGATAGAGGGGGGAACACTGAAGCTTTCTTT	-	-	TRBJ1-1	TRBV3-1/TRBV3-2
CSAVLTDTQYF	TGCAGTGCTGTTCTTACAGATACGCAGTATTTT	-	-	TRBJ2-3	TRBV20-1
CASSIEGLATTQYF	TGTGCCAGTAGTATAGAGGGACTAGCTACTACGCAGTATTTT	TRBD2	-	TRBJ2-3	TRBV19
CASSYGDKDYGYTF	TGTGCCAGCAGTTACGGGGACAAGGACTATGGCTACACCTTC	-	-	TRBJ1-2	TRBV6-6
CASSQPTGLNEQYF	TGTGCCAGCAGTCAGCCCACAGGGTTGAACGAGCAGTACTTC	-	-	TRBJ2-7	TRBV6-5
CASSSWTGGTYEQYF	TGTGCCAGCAGTTCTTGGACAGGGGGCACCTACGAGCAGTACTTC	TRBD1	-	TRBJ2-7	TRBV6-2/TRBV6-3
CASSKKERGDSTDTQYF	TGTGCCAGCAGCAAAAAGGAGCGGGGGGATAGCACAGATACGCAGTATTTT	-	-	TRBJ2-3	TRBV21-1
CASSMTSGLTDTQYF	TGTGCCAGCAGTATGACTAGCGGCCTCACAGATACGCAGTATTTT	TRBD2	-	TRBJ2-3	TRBV6-5
CASSLEDRRNSPLHF	TGCGCCAGCAGCTTGGAGGACAGGCGCAATTCACCCCTCCACTTT	TRBD1	-	TRBJ1-6	TRBV5-1
CASSLVVAANEKLFF	TGTGCCAGCAGCTTGGTAGTTGCCGCTAATGAAAAACTGTTTTTT	-	-	TRBJ1-4	TRBV5-8
CASSLASGVAYGYTF	TGCGCCAGCAGCTTGGCCTCGGGGGTAGCCTATGGCTACACCTTC	-	-	TRBJ1-2	TRBV5-1
CASSLVSAEQYF	TGTGCCAGCAGCTTAGTAAGCGCCGAGCAGTACTTC	-	-	TRBJ2-7	TRBV7-8
CSVADRAYEQYF	TGCAGCGTGGCGGACAGGGCCTACGAGCAGTACTTC	TRBD1	-	TRBJ2-7	TRBV29-1
CASSLLQSYNEQFF	TGTGCCAGCAGCTTGCTACAGTCCTACAATGAGCAGTTCTTC	-	-	TRBJ2-1	TRBV5-4
CASRRDGRAEAFF	TGTGCCAGCCGCCGGGACGGGAGAGCTGAAGCTTTCTTT	-	-	TRBJ1-1	TRBV12-3/TRBV12-4
CASSKIRGAGGANYGYTF	TGTGCCAGCAGCAAAATTCGAGGGGCGGGGGGTGCGAACTATGGCTACACCTTC	-	-	TRBJ1-2	TRBV21-1
CASSPSRTGAGNTIYF	TGTGCCAGCAGCCCTTCTCGGACAGGGGCTGGAAACACCATATATTTT	TRBD1	few	TRBJ1-3	TRBV3-1/TRBV3-2
CASSIAGNNQPQHF	TGTGCCAGTAGTATCGCAGGGAATAATCAGCCCCAGCATTTT	-	few	TRBJ1-5	TRBV19
CASRGGRANEKLFF	TGTGCCAGCAGAGGGGGTAGAGCAAATGAAAAACTGTTTTTT	-	-	TRBJ1-4	TRBV27
CASSQDLGGYYGYTF	TGTGCCAGCAGCCAAGACTTGGGAGGATACTATGGCTACACCTTC	-	few	TRBJ1-2	TRBV3-1/TRBV3-2
CASGEQGSYEQYF	TGTGCCAGCGGGGAACAGGGGTCCTACGAGCAGTACTTC	TRBD1	-	TRBJ2-7	TRBV12-3/TRBV12-4
CASSPGRGEKLFF	TGTGCCAGCTCACCAGGGAGAGGGGAAAAACTGTTTTTT	-	-	TRBJ1-4	TRBV18
CASNGDYSNEQFF	TGTGCCAGCAATGGGGACTACTCCAATGAGCAGTTCTTC	TRBD2	-	TRBJ2-1	TRBV7-9
CASSRGGQGKLEQYF	TGTGCCAGCAGCAGGGGGGGGCAGGGGAAGCTCGAGCAGTACTTC	-	-	TRBJ2-7	TRBV5-4
CASSLAGQGKAKAFF	TGTGCCAGCAGCTTGGCGGGACAGGGAAAGGCGAAAGCTTTCTTT	TRBD1	-	TRBJ1-1	TRBV5-4
CASSPRSSYNSPLHF	TGTGCCAGTAGTCCCCGGAGCTCCTATAATTCACCCCTCCACTTT	-	-	TRBJ1-6	TRBV19
CASSLTSGAPDRQFF	TGTGCCAGCAGCCTGACTAGCGGGGCGCCGGATCGGCAGTTCTTC	TRBD2	-	TRBJ2-1	TRBV3-1/TRBV3-2
CASSPLAGATGELFF	TGTGCCAGCAGCCCTCTAGCGGGGGCCACCGGGGAGCTGTTTTTT	TRBD2	-	TRBJ2-2	TRBV11-2
CASSLDGSSYEQYF	TGTGCCAGCAGTCTAGACGGTAGCTCCTACGAGCAGTACTTC	-	-	TRBJ2-7	TRBV7-9
CASSIGSGELGQQYF	TGTGCCAGTAGTATTGGGTCGGGAGAGCTTGGACAGCAGTACTTC	-	-	TRBJ2-7	TRBV19
CASSPERRSVEPQHF	TGTGCCAGCAGCCCGGAAAGGAGATCTGTGGAGCCCCAGCATTTT	-	-	TRBJ1-5	TRBV4-2
CATGQGADGELFF	TGTGCCACGGGACAGGGGGCCGACGGGGAGCTGTTTTTT	TRBD1	-	TRBJ2-2	TRBV6-6
CASSQVGGSNEQFF	TGTGCCAGCAGCCAAGTTGGGGGGAGCAATGAGCAGTTCTTC	-	-	TRBJ2-1	TRBV7-3
CASSPRTSGVYEQYF	TGTGCCAGCAGCCCCAGGACTAGCGGGGTCTACGAGCAGTACTTC	TRBD2	-	TRBJ2-7	TRBV7-8
CASSRLGGESNQPQHF	TGTGCCAGCAGCAGGCTAGGGGGGGAAAGCAATCAGCCCCAGCATTTT	-	few	TRBJ1-5	TRBV5-5
CASSLSGGLDGYTF	TGTGCCAGCAGCTTAAGTGGGGGGTTGGATGGCTACACCTTC	-	once	TRBJ1-2	TRBV11-2